The source of this TCR beta chain is a study of T-cell memory formation after mild COVID-19. Germline CDR1 LGHNA, CDR2 YNFKEQ. CDR3 length: 16 residues. V was shortened by 0 bases and J by 0 bases, with 11 bases between the two germline ends. Overall study results and limits: CD4+ contracting clones lay mainly in CM and EM, CD8+ ones in EMRA.

TCRdb re-analysed the 5' RACE reads in MiXCR, keeping a single row per CDR3 protein. The table includes 240,000 or so distinct CDR3 sequences, over 9% detected once. Regarding this clonotype: The antigen is unknown.

Sequences were obtained from PBMCs or a T cell subset sorted from them (not recorded which). The receptor was derived from a man aged 18 to 29 who had mild COVID-19 (a few samples of this study predate the infection). Cell type and time point are not known. The V and J genes are TRBV4-2 and TRBJ2-5; no reliable D call. The CDR3 nucleotides read TGTGCCAGCAGCCAAGAATGGCAGCAGTACCAAGAGACCCAGTACTTC. This translates into CASSQEWQQYQETQYF.